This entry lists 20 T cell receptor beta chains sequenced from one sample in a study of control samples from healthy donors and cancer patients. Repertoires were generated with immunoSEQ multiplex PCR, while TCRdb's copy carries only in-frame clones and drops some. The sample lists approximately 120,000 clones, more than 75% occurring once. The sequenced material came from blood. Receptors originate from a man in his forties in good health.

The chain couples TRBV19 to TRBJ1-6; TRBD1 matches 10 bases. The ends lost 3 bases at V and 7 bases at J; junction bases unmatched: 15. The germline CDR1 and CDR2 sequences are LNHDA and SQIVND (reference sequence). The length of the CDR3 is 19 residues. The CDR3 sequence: CASSMRGQGLSSGNSPLHF. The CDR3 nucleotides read TGTGCCAGTAGTATGAGGGGACAGGGGTTGTCATCGGGGAATTCACCCCTCCACTTT.

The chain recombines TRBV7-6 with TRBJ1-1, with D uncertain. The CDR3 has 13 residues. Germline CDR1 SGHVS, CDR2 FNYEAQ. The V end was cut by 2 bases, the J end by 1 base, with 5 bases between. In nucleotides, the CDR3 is TGTGCCAGCAGCTTACAGGAGAACACTGAAGCTTTCTTT. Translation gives CASSLQENTEAFF.

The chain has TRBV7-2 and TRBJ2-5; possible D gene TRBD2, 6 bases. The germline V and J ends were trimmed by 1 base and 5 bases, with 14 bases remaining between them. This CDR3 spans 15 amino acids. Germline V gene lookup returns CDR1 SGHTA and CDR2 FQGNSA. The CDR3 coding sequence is TGTGCCAGCAGCTTAGACGGGGCTAGCGCGGAGACCCAGTACTTC. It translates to CASSLDGASAETQYF.

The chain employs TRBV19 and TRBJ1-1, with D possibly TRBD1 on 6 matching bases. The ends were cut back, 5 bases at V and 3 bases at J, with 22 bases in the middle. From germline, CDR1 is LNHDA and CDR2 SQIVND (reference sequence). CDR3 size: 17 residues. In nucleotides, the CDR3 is TGTGCCAGTAGTCTTACCCCGACATCCTCAGGGGACACTGAAGCTTTCTTT. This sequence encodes CASSLTPTSSGDTEAFF.

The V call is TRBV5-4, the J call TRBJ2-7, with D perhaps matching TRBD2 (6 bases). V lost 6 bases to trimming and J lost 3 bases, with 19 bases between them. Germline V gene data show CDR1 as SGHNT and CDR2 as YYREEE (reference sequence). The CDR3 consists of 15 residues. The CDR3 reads CASTPRAGGVYEQYF. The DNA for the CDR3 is TGTGCCAGCACCCCGCGTGCCGGGGGTGTCTACGAGCAGTACTTC.

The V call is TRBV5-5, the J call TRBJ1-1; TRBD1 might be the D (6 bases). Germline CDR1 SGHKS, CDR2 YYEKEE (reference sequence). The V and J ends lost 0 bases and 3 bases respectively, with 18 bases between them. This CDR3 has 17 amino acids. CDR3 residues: CASSLAPFGTQDTEAFF. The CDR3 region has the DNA TGTGCCAGCAGCTTGGCCCCCTTCGGGACACAAGACACTGAAGCTTTCTTT.

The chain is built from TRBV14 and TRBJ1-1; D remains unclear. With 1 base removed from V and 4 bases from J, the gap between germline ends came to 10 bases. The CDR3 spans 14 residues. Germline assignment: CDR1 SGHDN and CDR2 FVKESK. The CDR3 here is CASSQVGLRTEAFF. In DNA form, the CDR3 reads TGTGCCAGCAGCCAAGTGGGGTTGCGCACTGAAGCTTTCTTT.

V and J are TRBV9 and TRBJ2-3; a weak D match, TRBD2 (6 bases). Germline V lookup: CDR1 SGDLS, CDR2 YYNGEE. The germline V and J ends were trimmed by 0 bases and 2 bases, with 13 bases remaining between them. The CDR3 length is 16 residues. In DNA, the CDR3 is TGTGCCAGCAGCGTAGAGAGTAGCGGCCCCACAGATACGCAGTATTTT. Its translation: CASSVESSGPTDTQYF.

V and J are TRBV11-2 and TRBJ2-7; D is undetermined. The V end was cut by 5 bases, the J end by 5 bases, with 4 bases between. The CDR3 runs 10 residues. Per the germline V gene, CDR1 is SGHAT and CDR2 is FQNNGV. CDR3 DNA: TGTGCCAGCAGCGGCGACGAGCAGTACTTC. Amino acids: CASSGDEQYF.

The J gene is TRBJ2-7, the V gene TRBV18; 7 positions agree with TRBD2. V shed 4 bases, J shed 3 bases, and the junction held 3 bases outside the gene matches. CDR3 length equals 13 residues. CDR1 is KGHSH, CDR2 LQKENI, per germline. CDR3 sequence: CASSLASGYEQYF. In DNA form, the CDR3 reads TGTGCCAGCTCACTGGCTAGCGGCTACGAGCAGTACTTC.

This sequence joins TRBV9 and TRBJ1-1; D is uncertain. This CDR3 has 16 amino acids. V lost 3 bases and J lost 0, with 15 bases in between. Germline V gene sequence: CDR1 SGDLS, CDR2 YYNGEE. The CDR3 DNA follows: TGTGCCAGCAGCGCCGGATCTATTGGGATGAACACTGAAGCTTTCTTT. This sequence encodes CASSAGSIGMNTEAFF. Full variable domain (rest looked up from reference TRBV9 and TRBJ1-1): DSGVTQTPKHLITATGQRVTLRCSPRSGDLSVYWYQQSLDQGLQFLIQYYNGEERAKGNILERFSAQQFPDLHSELNLSSLELGDSALYFCASSAGSIGMNTEAFFGQGTRLTVV.

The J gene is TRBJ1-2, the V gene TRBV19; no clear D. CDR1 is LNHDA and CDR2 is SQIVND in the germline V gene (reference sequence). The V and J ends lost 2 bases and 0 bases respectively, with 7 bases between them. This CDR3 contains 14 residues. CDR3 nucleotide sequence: TGTGCCAGTAGTATATTAGGAGCTAACTATGGCTACACCTTC. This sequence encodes CASSILGANYGYTF.

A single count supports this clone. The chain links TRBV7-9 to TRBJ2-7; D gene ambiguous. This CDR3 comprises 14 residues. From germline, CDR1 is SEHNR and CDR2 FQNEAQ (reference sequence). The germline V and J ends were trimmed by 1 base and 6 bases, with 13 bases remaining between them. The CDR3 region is CASSLGALPPEQYF. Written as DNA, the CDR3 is TGTGCCAGCAGCTTAGGGGCCCTGCCACCCGAGCAGTACTTC.

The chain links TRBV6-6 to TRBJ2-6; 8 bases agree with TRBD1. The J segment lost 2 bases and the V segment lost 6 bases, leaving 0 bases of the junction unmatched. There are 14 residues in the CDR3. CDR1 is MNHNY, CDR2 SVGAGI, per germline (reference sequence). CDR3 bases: TGTGCCAGCAGGGACAGGGCTGGGGCCAACGTCCTGACTTTC. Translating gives CASRDRAGANVLTF.

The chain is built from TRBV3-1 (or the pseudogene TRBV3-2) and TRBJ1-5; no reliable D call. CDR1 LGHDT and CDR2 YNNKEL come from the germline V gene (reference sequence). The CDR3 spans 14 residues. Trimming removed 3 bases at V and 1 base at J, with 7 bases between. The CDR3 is CASSQELSNQPQHF. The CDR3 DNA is TGTGCCAGCAGCCAGGAATTGAGCAATCAGCCCCAGCATTTT.

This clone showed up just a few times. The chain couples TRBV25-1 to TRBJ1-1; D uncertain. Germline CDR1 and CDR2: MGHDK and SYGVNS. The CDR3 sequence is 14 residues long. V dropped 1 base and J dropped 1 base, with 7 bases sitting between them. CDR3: CASSESGGNTEAFF. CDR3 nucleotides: TGTGCCAGCAGTGAATCTGGTGGGAACACTGAAGCTTTCTTT.

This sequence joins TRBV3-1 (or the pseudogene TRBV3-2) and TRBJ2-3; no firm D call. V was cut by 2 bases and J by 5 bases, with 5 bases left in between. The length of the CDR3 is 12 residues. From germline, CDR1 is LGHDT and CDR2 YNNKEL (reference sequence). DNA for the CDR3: TGTGCCAGCAGCCAATTCGGAGATACGCAGTATTTT. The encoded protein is CASSQFGDTQYF.

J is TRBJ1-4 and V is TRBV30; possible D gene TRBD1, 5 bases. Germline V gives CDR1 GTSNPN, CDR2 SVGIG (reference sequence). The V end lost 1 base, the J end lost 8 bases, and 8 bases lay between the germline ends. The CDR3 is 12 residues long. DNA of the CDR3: TGTGCCTGGAGTGCGACAGAGGAAAAACTGTTTTTT. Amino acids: CAWSATEEKLFF.

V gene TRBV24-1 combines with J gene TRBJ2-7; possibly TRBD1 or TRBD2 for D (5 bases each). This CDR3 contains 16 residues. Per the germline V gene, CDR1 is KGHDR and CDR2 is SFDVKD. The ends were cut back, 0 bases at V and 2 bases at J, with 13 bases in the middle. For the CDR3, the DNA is TGTGCCACCAGTGATTTGAGCCGGGACGGTACCTACGAGCAGTACTTC. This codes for CATSDLSRDGTYEQYF.

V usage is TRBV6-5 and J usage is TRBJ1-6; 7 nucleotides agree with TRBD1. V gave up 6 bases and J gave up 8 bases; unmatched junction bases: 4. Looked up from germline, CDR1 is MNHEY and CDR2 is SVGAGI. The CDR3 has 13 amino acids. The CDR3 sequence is CASRTGADSPLHF. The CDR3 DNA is TGTGCCAGCAGAACAGGGGCTGATTCACCCCTCCACTTT.